The 30 T cell receptor beta chains reported below all come from one sample, sequenced in a study of T cell responses to AZD1222 COVID-19 vaccine. TCRdb's copy holds only in-frame clones and misses some; the assay was immunoSEQ multiplex PCR. The table has more than 150,000 clones, just under 90% seen once. Sequenced material: peripheral blood, taken on day 0 of AZD1222 vaccination. Every receptor here comes from an adult in good health.

The chain couples TRBV19 to TRBJ1-5; the match to TRBD1 covers 9 bases. Germline V gives CDR1 LNHDA, CDR2 SQIVND (reference sequence). The CDR3 runs 18 residues. The V and J ends lost 1 base and 7 bases, in that order; junction bases with no gene match: 14. CDR3 nucleotides: TGTGCCAGTAGTATAGGAACTTCCCGAGGACAGGGGAAACAGCCCCAGCATTTT. Translated: CASSIGTSRGQGKQPQHF.

V and J are TRBV3-1 (or the pseudogene TRBV3-2) and TRBJ1-2; 10 positions agree with TRBD1. V was pared by 3 bases and J by 2 bases, with 9 bases of the junction left unmatched. Per the germline V gene, CDR1 is LGHDT and CDR2 is YNNKEL (reference sequence). CDR3 size: 17 residues. This CDR3 reads CASSHLNLGQGNYGYTF. DNA of the CDR3: TGTGCCAGCAGCCACCTAAATTTGGGACAGGGGAACTATGGCTACACCTTC.

The J gene is TRBJ2-1, the V gene TRBV10-3; D is ambiguous. With 2 bases removed from V and 5 bases from J, the gap between germline ends came to 7 bases. Germline lookup yields CDR1 ENHRY and CDR2 SYGVKD. The length of the CDR3 is 13 residues. The CDR3 coding sequence is TGTGCCATCAGTGAGCGGGCAGACAATGAGCAGTTCTTC. It is translated as CAISERADNEQFF.

V usage is TRBV20-1 and J usage is TRBJ2-5, with 13 bases that match TRBD2. The CDR3 totals 15 residues. Germline loops: CDR1 DFQATT, CDR2 SNEGSKA (reference sequence). V gave up 3 bases and J gave up 5 bases; unmatched junction bases: 6. CDR3 DNA sequence: TGCAGTGCTAGTAGGACTAGCGGGAGTAGCGAGACCCAGTACTTC. Translated: CSASRTSGSSETQYF.

The rearrangement joins TRBV7-9 to TRBJ1-4; unclear D gene. Germline V gives CDR1 SEHNR, CDR2 FQNEAQ (reference sequence). This CDR3 region has 15 residues. V lost 1 base to trimming and J lost 5 bases, with 11 bases between them. The CDR3 DNA reads as TGTGCCAGCAGCTTAGGTCCAGGTCTAAATGAAAAACTGTTTTTT. Amino acids: CASSLGPGLNEKLFF. Drawing the rest from reference TRBV7-9 and TRBJ1-4, the complete variable domain is DTGVSQNPRHKITKRGQNVTFRCDPISEHNRLYWYRQTLGQGPEFLTYFQNEAQLEKSRLLSDRFSAERPKGSFSTLEIQRTEQGDSAMYLCASSLGPGLNEKLFFGSGTQLSVL.

This chain connects TRBV30 to TRBJ2-7; TRBD1 agrees at 8 bases. CDR1 is GTSNPN and CDR2 is SVGIG in the germline V gene (reference sequence). J lost 0 bases, V lost 4 bases, and 5 bases had no gene match. The CDR3 is made up of 14 amino acids. The CDR3 here is CAWIRTGNSYEQYF. As DNA, the CDR3 is TGTGCCTGGATCCGGACAGGGAACTCCTACGAGCAGTACTTC.

This clone showed up just a few times. The chain links TRBV2 to TRBJ2-7; TRBD2 matches 9 bases. The trim removed 7 bases at V and 5 bases at J, leaving 6 bases unmatched. This CDR3 spans 13 amino acids. Germline CDR1 SNHLY, CDR2 FYNNEI. The CDR3 DNA is TGTGCCAGCAAGCGGGGGGTTCCCCACGAGCAGTACTTC. Its protein product is CASKRGVPHEQYF. The variable domain in full, with the rest retrieved from reference TRBV2 and TRBJ2-7, is EPEVTQTPSHQVTQMGQEVILRCVPISNHLYFYWYRQILGQKVEFLVSFYNNEISEKSEIFDDQFSVERPDGSNFTLKIRSTKLEDSAMYFCASKRGVPHEQYFGPGTRLTVT.

The chain links TRBV28 to TRBJ1-2; 7 nucleotides agree with TRBD1. In germline, CDR1 is MDHEN, CDR2 SYDVKM. The V and J ends lost 3 bases and 3 bases, in that order; junction bases with no gene match: 13. CDR3 length: 17 amino acids. The CDR3: CASSLAEGAGYYYGYTF. The CDR3, as DNA: TGTGCCAGCAGTTTGGCGGAGGGGGCAGGTTACTACTATGGCTACACCTTC.

The rearrangement uses TRBV7-2 and TRBJ1-5, with TRBD1 identical over 7 bases. The CDR3 covers 15 residues. In germline, CDR1 is SGHTA, CDR2 FQGNSA. The V and J ends lost 0 bases and 4 bases, in that order; junction bases with no gene match: 3. CDR3 in DNA: TGTGCCAGCAGCTTAGCGGGGACAGAAAATCAGCCCCAGCATTTT. The encoded protein is CASSLAGTENQPQHF.

The chain couples TRBV19 to TRBJ2-7; D is uncertain. With 2 bases removed from V and 1 base from J, the gap between germline ends came to 6 bases. This CDR3 is built from 13 residues. CDR1 is LNHDA, CDR2 SQIVND, per germline (reference sequence). In DNA form, the CDR3 reads TGTGCCAGTAGTATAACCGGGTCCTACGAGCAGTACTTC. It encodes CASSITGSYEQYF.

The V and J genes are TRBV3-1 (or the pseudogene TRBV3-2) and TRBJ1-2; D unresolved. V lost 0 bases and J 10 bases, leaving 6 bases between the germline ends. The CDR3 is 11 amino acids. Looked up from germline, CDR1 is LGHDT and CDR2 is YNNKEL (reference sequence). The CDR3 DNA follows: TGTGCCAGCAGCCAAGAAACGGCCTACACCTTC. This codes for CASSQETAYTF.

The V gene is TRBV5-1, the J gene TRBJ2-2; no definite D call. Looked up from germline, CDR1 is SGHRS and CDR2 is YFSETQ. This CDR3 has 15 amino acids. Trimming pared 0 bases from V and 1 base from J, leaving 7 bases between. The CDR3 DNA is TGCGCCAGCAGCTTGGTTGCAGAGAACACCGGGGAGCTGTTTTTT. Its protein product is CASSLVAENTGELFF.

The rearrangement links TRBV27 to TRBJ1-3, with TRBD1 as a possible D gene (6 bases). The CDR3 is made up of 14 amino acids. The germline V and J ends were trimmed by 3 bases and 2 bases, with 8 bases remaining between them. The germline V gene has CDR1 MNHEY and CDR2 SMNVEV (reference sequence). CDR3 sequence reads: CASSLRGAGNTIYF. In DNA, the CDR3 is TGTGCCAGCAGTTTGAGGGGGGCTGGAAACACCATATATTTT.

This sequence joins TRBV18 and TRBJ2-7; 8 nucleotides line up with TRBD2. J lost 3 bases, V lost 1 base, and 5 bases had no gene match. In germline, CDR1 is KGHSH, CDR2 LQKENI. The CDR3 is 15 residues long. The CDR3 is CASSPQSGSHYEQYF. CDR3 DNA sequence: TGTGCCAGCTCACCACAGAGCGGGAGTCACTACGAGCAGTACTTC.

V gene TRBV2 combines with J gene TRBJ2-5, with 9 positions matching TRBD2. Germline V gene data show CDR1 as SNHLY and CDR2 as FYNNEI. There are 14 residues in the CDR3. V shed 7 bases and J 0 bases; nucleotides not matched to a gene: 3. The CDR3 loop is CASKPSGNQETQYF. For the CDR3, the DNA is TGTGCCAGCAAGCCTAGCGGGAACCAAGAGACCCAGTACTTC.

The chain couples TRBV7-2 to TRBJ1-4, with no clear D. Between the trimmed V and J ends, which lost 6 bases and 10 bases, there was a span of 18 bases. The germline CDR1 and CDR2 sequences are SGHTA and FQGNSA. The CDR3 sequence is 14 residues long. DNA for the CDR3: TGTGCCAGCAGACTAGATGGAGGGTCAGGAAAACTGTTTTTT. Encoded protein: CASRLDGGSGKLFF.

The chain has TRBV27 and TRBJ1-2; 8 bases fit TRBD1. Looked up from germline, CDR1 is MNHEY and CDR2 is SMNVEV (reference sequence). The CDR3 is made up of 15 amino acids. Unmatched junction bases numbered 7, after V lost 4 bases and J lost 3 bases. The CDR3 DNA reads TGTGCCAGCAGTTCCTCAGGGGGCGTCGACTATGGCTACACCTTC. It translates to CASSSSGGVDYGYTF.

This sequence joins TRBV5-1 and TRBJ2-2; D is perhaps TRBD1 (6 bases). The CDR3 runs 15 residues. The germline gives CDR1 SGHRS, CDR2 YFSETQ. V was shortened by 0 bases and J by 3 bases, with 9 bases between the two germline ends. This chain's CDR3 is CASSLGTADTGELFF. CDR3 sequence (DNA): TGCGCCAGCAGCTTGGGGACAGCCGACACCGGGGAGCTGTTTTTT.

This chain links TRBV30 with TRBJ1-6, with D perhaps matching TRBD1 (6 bases). Looked up from germline, CDR1 is GTSNPN and CDR2 is SVGIG (reference sequence). The CDR3 sequence is 14 residues long. V lost 0 bases and J 7 bases, leaving 10 bases between the germline ends. The CDR3 DNA follows: TGTGCCTGGAGTGTAAGGCAGGGGAATTCACCCCTCCACTTT. Amino acid sequence: CAWSVRQGNSPLHF.

CDR3 loop: CASSPRYTDTQYF. Here the CDR3 DNA reads TGTGCCAGCAGCCCACGGTACACAGATACGCAGTATTTT. The V gene is TRBV2, the J gene TRBJ2-3; D unresolved. The CDR3 is 13 residues long. CDR1 and CDR2 (germline): SNHLY, FYNNEI. Trimming removed 6 bases from V and 2 bases from J, with 9 bases in between.

Here the CDR3 reads CASSTGQGGNSPLHF. CDR3 nucleotide sequence: TGTGCCAGCAGCACCGGACAGGGAGGGAATTCACCCCTCCACTTT. The V and J genes are TRBV7-3 and TRBJ1-6, with 8 bases that match TRBD1. Germline V lookup: CDR1 SGHTA, CDR2 FQGTGA. The CDR3 extends over 15 amino acids. The V segment lost 5 bases and the J segment 7 bases; nucleotides outside the gene matches: 7.

This chain joins TRBV28 and TRBJ1-2; 8 bases are shared with TRBD1. The CDR3 contains 13 residues. The V segment lost 6 bases and the J segment 10 bases; nucleotides outside the gene matches: 10. The germline V gene encodes CDR1 MDHEN and CDR2 SYDVKM. CDR3 loop: CASRPTTGGLYTF. CDR3 nucleotide sequence: TGTGCCAGCAGACCTACTACAGGGGGTCTCTACACCTTC.

This sequence joins TRBV25-1 and TRBJ1-5; D may be TRBD1 (6 bases). V was trimmed by 4 bases and J by 5 bases, leaving 12 bases between them. Germline lookup yields CDR1 MGHDK and CDR2 SYGVNS. This CDR3 is 14 amino acids long. The CDR3 protein is CASSGSQGYQPQHF. The CDR3 nucleotides read TGTGCCAGCAGTGGATCACAGGGTTATCAGCCCCAGCATTTT.

J is TRBJ1-4 and V is TRBV18; D may be TRBD1 (5 bases). This CDR3 is 16 amino acids long. Per the germline V gene, CDR1 is KGHSH and CDR2 is LQKENI. V shed 1 base and J shed 5 bases, with 14 bases lying between them. The CDR3 bases are TGTGCCAGCTCACCACGGGGCGGCAGGGACAATGAAAAACTGTTTTTT. Protein: CASSPRGGRDNEKLFF. Full variable domain (rest looked up from reference TRBV18 and TRBJ1-4): NAGVMQNPRHLVRRRGQEARLRCSPMKGHSHVYWYRQLPEEGLKFMVYLQKENIIDESGMPKERFSAEFPKEGPSILRIQQVVRGDSAAYFCASSPRGGRDNEKLFFGSGTQLSVL.

The rearrangement uses TRBV28 and TRBJ2-7; D is unresolved. CDR1 is MDHEN and CDR2 is SYDVKM in the germline V gene. V dropped 2 bases and J dropped 5 bases, with 13 bases sitting between them. This CDR3 is 14 amino acids long. The CDR3 protein is CASSLSDRAHEQYF. In DNA, the CDR3 is TGTGCCAGCAGTTTAAGTGATAGGGCCCACGAGCAGTACTTC.

This chain joins TRBV4-3 and TRBJ1-2, with D unclear. This CDR3 region has 15 residues. Trimming stripped 0 bases from V and 7 bases from J, with 15 bases between. The germline CDR1 and CDR2 sequences are LGHNA and YSLEER. For the CDR3, the DNA is TGCGCCAGCAGCCAAGATGCGCAGACCGCTCGTGGCTACACCTTC. It encodes CASSQDAQTARGYTF.

The chain joins TRBV2 to TRBJ2-7, with D maybe TRBD2 (6 bases). CDR1 is SNHLY, CDR2 FYNNEI, per germline. The CDR3 runs 14 residues. Between the trimmed V and J ends, which lost 7 bases and 1 base, there was a span of 14 bases. Here the CDR3 DNA reads TGTGCCAGCAAGGGGACTCTACTTTCCTACGAGCAGTACTTC. Encoded protein: CASKGTLLSYEQYF. The full variable domain, in which reference TRBV2 and TRBJ2-7 provide the parts outside the CDR3, is EPEVTQTPSHQVTQMGQEVILRCVPISNHLYFYWYRQILGQKVEFLVSFYNNEISEKSEIFDDQFSVERPDGSNFTLKIRSTKLEDSAMYFCASKGTLLSYEQYFGPGTRLTVT.

The chain is built from TRBV4-1 and TRBJ1-6; D perhaps matches TRBD1 (6 bases). CDR3 length equals 16 residues. Germline CDR1 MGHRA, CDR2 YSYEKL. V shed 1 base and J shed 2 bases, with 9 bases lying between them. CDR3 bases: TGCGCCAGCAGCCAAGGAGGGGGGCCCTATAATTCACCCCTCCACTTT. Its protein product is CASSQGGGPYNSPLHF.

V usage is TRBV7-6 and J usage is TRBJ1-3; 9 bases match TRBD1. CDR1 is SGHVS, CDR2 FNYEAQ, per germline. Trimming removed 5 bases from V and 0 bases from J; junction bases left unmatched: 5. The CDR3 sequence is 16 residues long. Written as DNA, the CDR3 is TGTGCCAGCAGCGACGGGACAGGGAACTCTGGAAACACCATATATTTT. It specifies CASSDGTGNSGNTIYF.

The V call is TRBV29-1, the J call TRBJ1-5; possible D gene TRBD1, 6 bases. V was pared by 7 bases and J by 3 bases, with 10 bases between. This CDR3 contains 12 residues. The germline V gene encodes CDR1 SQVTM and CDR2 ANQGSEA. CDR3 loop: CSARDNNQPQHF. CDR3 nucleotides: TGCAGCGCCCGGGACAACAATCAGCCCCAGCATTTT.